This TCR beta chain was identified during a study of T-cell memory formation after mild COVID-19. Study-wide context: In these data, TCR clusters were largely donor specific. Study-level results: Some SARS-CoV-2-responding clones were already detected in memory before infection.

MiXCR, applied by TCRdb to the 5' RACE reads, yields one record per CDR3 protein. The data hold about 310,000 distinct CDR3 sequences, with about 15% observed a single time. A remark on this clonotype: The antigen remains unidentified.

Germline V gene lookup returns CDR1 MDHEN and CDR2 SYDVKM. The CDR3 totals 17 residues. The V segment lost 6 bases and the J segment 0 bases; nucleotides outside the gene matches: 8. V and J are TRBV28 and TRBJ2-6, with 7 bases aligning to TRBD1. This clonotype was obtained from a young man who had mild COVID-19 (a few samples of this study predate the infection). Cell type and time point are not known. Sequencing used PBMCs or a T cell subset sorted from them (not recorded which). Written as DNA, the CDR3 is TGTGCCAGCAGACAGACAGGGCCTTCCTCTGGGGCCAACGTCCTGACTTTC. Amino acid sequence: CASRQTGPSSGANVLTF. Full variable domain (remainder filled in from reference TRBV28 and TRBJ2-6): DVKVTQSSRYLVKRTGEKVFLECVQDMDHENMFWYRQDPGLGLRLIYFSYDVKMKEKGDIPEGYSVSREKKERFSLILESASTNQTSMYLCASRQTGPSSGANVLTFGAGSRLTVL.